This T cell receptor beta chain was captured by sequencing in a study of blood T cell repertoires in COVID-19. Each participant's cohort was designated according to participant-reported clinical history. TCRdb keeps only in-frame clones here, not all; method: immunoSEQ multiplex PCR. The sample yields approximately 210,000 clones, roughly 88% seen once. V shed 1 base and J shed 0 bases, with 13 bases lying between them. Germline assignment: CDR1 SEHNR and CDR2 FQNEAQ (reference sequence). The length of the CDR3 is 17 residues. V is TRBV7-9 and J is TRBJ2-1, with D unclear. Source material: PBMCs or T cells enriched from blood (not recorded which). The receptor was isolated from a woman aged 45-65 years with acute COVID-19. For the CDR3, the DNA is TGTGCCAGCAGCTTAGGTCTCAGGCGAAGCTCCTACAATGAGCAGTTCTTC. Residues: CASSLGLRRSSYNEQFF. The full variable domain, completed using reference TRBV7-9 and TRBJ2-1, is DTGVSQNPRHKITKRGQNVTFRCDPISEHNRLYWYRQTLGQGPEFLTYFQNEAQLEKSRLLSDRFSAERPKGSFSTLEIQRTEQGDSAMYLCASSLGLRRSSYNEQFFGPGTRLTVL.